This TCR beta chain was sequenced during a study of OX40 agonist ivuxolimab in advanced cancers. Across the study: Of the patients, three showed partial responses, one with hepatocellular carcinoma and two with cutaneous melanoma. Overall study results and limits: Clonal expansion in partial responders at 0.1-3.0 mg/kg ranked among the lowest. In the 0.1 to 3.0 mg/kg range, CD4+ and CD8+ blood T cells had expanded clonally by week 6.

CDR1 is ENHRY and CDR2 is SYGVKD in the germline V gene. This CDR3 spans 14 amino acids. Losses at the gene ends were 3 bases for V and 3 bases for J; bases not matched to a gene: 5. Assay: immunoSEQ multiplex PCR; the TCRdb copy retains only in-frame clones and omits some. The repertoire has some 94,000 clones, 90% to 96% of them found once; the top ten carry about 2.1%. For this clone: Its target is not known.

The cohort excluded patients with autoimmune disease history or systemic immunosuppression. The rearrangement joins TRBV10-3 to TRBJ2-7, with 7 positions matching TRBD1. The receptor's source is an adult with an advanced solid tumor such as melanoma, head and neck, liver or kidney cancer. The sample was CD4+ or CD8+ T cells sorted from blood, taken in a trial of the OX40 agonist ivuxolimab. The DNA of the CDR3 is TGTGCCATCAGTGAATCGCCAGGGGGCTACGAGCAGTACTTC. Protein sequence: CAISESPGGYEQYF.